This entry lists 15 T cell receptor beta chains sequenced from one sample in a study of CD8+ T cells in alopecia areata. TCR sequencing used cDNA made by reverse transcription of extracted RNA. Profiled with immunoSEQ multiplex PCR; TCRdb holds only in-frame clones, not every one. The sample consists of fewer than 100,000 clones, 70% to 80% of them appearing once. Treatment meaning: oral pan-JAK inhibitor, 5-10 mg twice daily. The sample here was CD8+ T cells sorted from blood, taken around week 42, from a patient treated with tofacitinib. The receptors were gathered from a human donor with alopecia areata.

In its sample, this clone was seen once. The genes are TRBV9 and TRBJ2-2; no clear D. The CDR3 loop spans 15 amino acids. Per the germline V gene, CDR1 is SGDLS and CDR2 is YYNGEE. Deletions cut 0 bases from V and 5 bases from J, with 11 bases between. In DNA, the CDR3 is TGTGCCAGCAGCGTAGATGCCAGAGGAACCGGGGAGCTGTTTTTT. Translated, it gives CASSVDARGTGELFF.

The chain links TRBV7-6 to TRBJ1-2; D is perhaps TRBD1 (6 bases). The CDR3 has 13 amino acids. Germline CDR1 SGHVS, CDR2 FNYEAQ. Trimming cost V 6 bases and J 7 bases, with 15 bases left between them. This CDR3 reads CASSQSGGAGYTF. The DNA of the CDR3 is TGTGCCAGCAGTCAAAGCGGGGGCGCTGGCTACACCTTC.

CDR3 residues: CSVDQGLETQYF. The CDR3 bases are TGCAGCGTTGACCAGGGCCTCGAGACCCAGTACTTC. V and J are TRBV29-1 and TRBJ2-5; D might be TRBD1 (5 bases). Per germline, CDR1 SQVTM and CDR2 ANQGSEA. The V gene lost 3 bases and the J gene lost 5 bases, with 10 bases spanning the gap. The CDR3 is 12 residues long.

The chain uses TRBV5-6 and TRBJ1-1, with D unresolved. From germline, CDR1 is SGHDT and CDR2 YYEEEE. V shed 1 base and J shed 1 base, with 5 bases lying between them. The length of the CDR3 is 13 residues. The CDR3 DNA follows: TGTGCCAGCAGCTTGCATACGAACACTGAAGCTTTCTTT. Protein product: CASSLHTNTEAFF.

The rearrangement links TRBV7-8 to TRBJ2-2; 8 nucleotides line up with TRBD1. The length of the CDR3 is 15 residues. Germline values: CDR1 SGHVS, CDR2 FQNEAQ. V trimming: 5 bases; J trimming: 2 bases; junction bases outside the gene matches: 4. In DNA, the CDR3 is TGTGCCAGCAGCCCCGGACAGGGTAACACCGGGGAGCTGTTTTTT. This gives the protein CASSPGQGNTGELFF.

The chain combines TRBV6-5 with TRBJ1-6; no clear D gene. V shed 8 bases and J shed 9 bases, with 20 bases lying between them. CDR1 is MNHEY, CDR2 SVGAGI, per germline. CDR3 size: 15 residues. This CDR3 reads CASGLYREGGSPLHF. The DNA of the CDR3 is TGTGCCAGCGGACTGTACCGTGAGGGAGGTTCACCCCTCCACTTT.

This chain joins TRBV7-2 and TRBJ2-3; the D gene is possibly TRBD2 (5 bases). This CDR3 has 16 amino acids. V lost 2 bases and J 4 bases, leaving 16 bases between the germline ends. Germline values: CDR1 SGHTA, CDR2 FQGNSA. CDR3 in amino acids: CASSLRTPRTSDTQYF. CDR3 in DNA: TGTGCCAGCAGCTTAAGAACGCCTCGGACTTCAGATACGCAGTATTTT.

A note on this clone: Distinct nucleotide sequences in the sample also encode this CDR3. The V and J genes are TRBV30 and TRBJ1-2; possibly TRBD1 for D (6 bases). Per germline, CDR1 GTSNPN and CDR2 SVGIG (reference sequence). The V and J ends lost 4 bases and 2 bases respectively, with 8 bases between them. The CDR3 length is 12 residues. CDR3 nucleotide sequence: TGTGCCTGGACAGGGGACAACTATGGCTACACCTTC. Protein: CAWTGDNYGYTF.

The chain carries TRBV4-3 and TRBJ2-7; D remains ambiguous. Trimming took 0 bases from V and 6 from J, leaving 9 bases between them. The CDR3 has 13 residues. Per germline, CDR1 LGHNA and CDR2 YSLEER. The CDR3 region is CASSQDSTGEQYF. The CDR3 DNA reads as TGCGCCAGCAGCCAAGATAGCACTGGCGAGCAGTACTTC.

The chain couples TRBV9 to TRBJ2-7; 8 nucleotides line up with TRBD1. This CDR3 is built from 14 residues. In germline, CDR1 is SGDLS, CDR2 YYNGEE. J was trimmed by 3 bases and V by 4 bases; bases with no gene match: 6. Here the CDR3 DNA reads TGTGCCAGCAGCCCAGGACAGGGATACTACGAGCAGTACTTC. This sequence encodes CASSPGQGYYEQYF.

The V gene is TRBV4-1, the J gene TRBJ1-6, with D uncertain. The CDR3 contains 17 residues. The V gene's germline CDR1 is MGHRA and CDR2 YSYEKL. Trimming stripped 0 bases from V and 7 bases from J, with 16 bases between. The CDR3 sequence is CASSQEKADLWNSPLHF. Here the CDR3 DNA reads TGCGCCAGCAGCCAAGAAAAAGCGGATTTGTGGAATTCACCCCTCCACTTT.

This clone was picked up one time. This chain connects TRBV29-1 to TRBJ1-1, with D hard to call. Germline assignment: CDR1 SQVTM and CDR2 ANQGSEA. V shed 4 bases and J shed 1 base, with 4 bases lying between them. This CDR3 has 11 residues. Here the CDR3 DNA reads TGCAGCGTTGCGCAGAACACTGAAGCTTTCTTT. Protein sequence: CSVAQNTEAFF.

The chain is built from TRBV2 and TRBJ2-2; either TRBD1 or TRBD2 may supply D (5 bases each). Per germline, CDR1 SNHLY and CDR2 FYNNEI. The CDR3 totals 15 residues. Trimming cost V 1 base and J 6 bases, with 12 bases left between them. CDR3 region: CASSEVRAGAGELFF. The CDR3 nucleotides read TGTGCCAGCAGTGAAGTCAGGGCCGGGGCCGGGGAGCTGTTTTTT.

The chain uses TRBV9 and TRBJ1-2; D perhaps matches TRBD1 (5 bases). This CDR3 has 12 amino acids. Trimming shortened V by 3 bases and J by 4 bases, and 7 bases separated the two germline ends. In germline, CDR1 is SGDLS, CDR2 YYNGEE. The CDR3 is CASSDDSYGYTF. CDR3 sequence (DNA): TGTGCCAGCAGCGATGACAGCTATGGCTACACCTTC.

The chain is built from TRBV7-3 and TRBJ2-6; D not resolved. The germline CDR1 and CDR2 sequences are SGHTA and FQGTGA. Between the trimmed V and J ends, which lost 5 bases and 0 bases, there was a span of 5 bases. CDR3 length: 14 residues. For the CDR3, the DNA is TGTGCCAGCAGCCTCGGCTCTGGGGCCAACGTCCTGACTTTC. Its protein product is CASSLGSGANVLTF. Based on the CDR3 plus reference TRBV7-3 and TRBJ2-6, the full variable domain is GAGVSQTPSNKVTEKGKYVELRCDPISGHTALYWYRQSLGQGPEFLIYFQGTGAADDSGLPNDRFFAVRPEGSVSTLKIQRTERGDSAVYLCASSLGSGANVLTFGAGSRLTVL.